This is a list of T cell receptor beta chains from one sample in a study of cytomegalovirus exposure and HLA in healthy donors. Libraries were prepared by immunoSEQ multiplex PCR; TCRdb keeps only in-frame clonotypes and omits some of them. The table has 150,000 to 200,000 clones, approximately 81% seen once. The sequenced sample was PBMCs. Receptors originate from a man between 18 and 29 years old in good health and CMV-seropositive. CDR3s include the opening cysteine and the closing phenylalanine or tryptophan. D genes are given only for firm matches. Where a row states a size, it is once, few, many or the class of an expanded clone; other rows omit it.

clone_size,v_call,j_call,d_call,cdr3_aa,cdr3_nt
.,TRBV11-3,TRBJ2-1,.,CASSLEYGNEQFF,TGTGCCAGCAGTCTAGAGTACGGTAATGAGCAGTTCTTC
.,TRBV7-2,TRBJ2-1,.,CASSLAVLDSPPLVNEQFF,TGTGCCAGCAGCTTAGCGGTCCTAGACTCACCCCCTCTAGTAAATGAGCAGTTCTTC
.,TRBV10-2,TRBJ1-3,.,CASSGNFVSGNTIYF,TGCGCCAGCAGTGGTAACTTTGTCTCTGGAAACACCATATATTTT
.,TRBV27,TRBJ2-7,.,CASSPSGTSLGEQYF,TGTGCCAGCAGTCCGTCCGGAACTAGTCTGGGCGAGCAGTACTTC
.,TRBV28,TRBJ1-2,TRBD1,CASSFEGAVYGYTF,TGTGCCAGCAGTTTCGAGGGGGCAGTCTATGGCTACACCTTC
.,TRBV5-1,TRBJ2-1,.,CASSPTSPTYNEQFF,TGCGCCAGCAGCCCGACTAGTCCTACCTACAATGAGCAGTTCTTC
once,TRBV11-2,TRBJ2-7,.,CASSLERGPTYEQYF,TGTGCCAGCAGCTTAGAGCGGGGCCCTACCTACGAGCAGTACTTC
.,TRBV11-2,TRBJ1-2,.,CASSLGPRGPKPYGYTF,TGTGCCAGCAGCTTAGGCCCGCGGGGACCTAAACCCTATGGCTACACCTTC
.,TRBV7-6,TRBJ2-1,TRBD2,CASSLKTSGGAGYNEQFF,TGTGCCAGCAGCTTAAAGACTAGCGGGGGGGCGGGATACAATGAGCAGTTCTTC
few,TRBV4-2,TRBJ2-7,TRBD2,CASSQDGTSGSYEQYF,TGTGCCAGCAGCCAAGATGGGACTAGCGGGAGCTACGAGCAGTACTTC
once,TRBV30,TRBJ2-1,.,CAWSVADEQFF,TGTGCCTGGAGTGTGGCCGATGAGCAGTTCTTC
.,TRBV28,TRBJ2-3,TRBD2,CASSGGAGADTQYF,TGTGCCAGCAGCGGGGGGGCCGGGGCAGATACGCAGTATTTT
.,TRBV28,TRBJ1-4,TRBD1,CASSPGTGWVKLFF,TGTGCCAGCAGCCCCGGGACAGGGTGGGTAAAACTGTTTTTT
.,TRBV29-1,TRBJ2-7,.,CSVADRKFYEQYF,TGCAGCGTTGCGGACAGAAAATTTTACGAGCAGTACTTC
.,TRBV5-1,TRBJ1-2,.,CASSPGDRREGYGYTF,TGCGCCAGCAGCCCAGGGGACCGCCGAGAGGGCTATGGCTACACCTTC
.,TRBV7-9,TRBJ1-1,TRBD1,CASSFMGQGNTEAFF,TGTGCCAGCAGCTTCATGGGACAGGGAAACACTGAAGCTTTCTTT
once,TRBV5-6,TRBJ1-1,.,CASSLLIRATEAFF,TGTGCCAGCAGCTTACTGATCAGGGCAACTGAAGCTTTCTTT
once,TRBV5-6,TRBJ2-4,TRBD1,CASSGQGQNFNIQYF,TGTGCCAGCAGCGGGCAGGGACAGAATTTCAACATTCAGTACTTC
.,TRBV20-1,TRBJ1-1,.,CSAPSLREAFF,TGCAGTGCCCCCTCCCTGCGAGAAGCTTTCTTT
few,TRBV28,TRBJ1-2,.,CASSSDINYGYTF,TGTGCCAGCAGTTCGGACATTAACTATGGCTACACCTTC
.,TRBV19,TRBJ2-7,.,CASSRSGGSGGGEQYF,TGTGCCAGTAGTAGGTCAGGGGGCTCGGGAGGCGGCGAGCAGTACTTC
.,TRBV11-3,TRBJ2-1,TRBD2,CASSLTTGTSAEGSYNEQFF,TGTGCCAGCAGCTTAACTACCGGGACTAGCGCGGAGGGCTCCTACAATGAGCAGTTCTTC
.,TRBV4-1,TRBJ2-7,.,CASSQEGVEIYEQYF,TGCGCCAGCAGCCAAGAAGGGGTCGAGATCTACGAGCAGTACTTC
once,TRBV28,TRBJ2-7,.,CASSFGSSYEQYF,TGTGCCAGCAGTTTTGGCAGCTCCTACGAGCAGTACTTC
few,TRBV2,TRBJ1-4,TRBD1,CASGDRGGEEKLFF,TGTGCCAGCGGGGACAGGGGTGGTGAGGAAAAACTGTTTTTT
.,TRBV27,TRBJ1-2,.,CASSLFSTGLGYTF,TGTGCCAGCAGTTTATTCTCCACGGGTTTAGGCTACACCTTC
.,TRBV18,TRBJ1-6,.,CASSPAGQLNSPLHF,TGTGCCAGCTCACCAGCCGGACAGTTGAATTCACCCCTCCACTTT
.,TRBV5-1,TRBJ2-5,.,CASSFYGEYQETQYF,TGCGCCAGCAGCTTCTATGGAGAGTACCAAGAGACCCAGTACTTC
few,TRBV15,TRBJ2-3,.,CATSSGRRGAADTQYF,TGTGCCACCAGCAGCGGACGGAGGGGCGCTGCAGATACGCAGTATTTT
.,TRBV28,TRBJ2-5,.,CASSPRTVAEETQYF,TGTGCCAGCAGTCCCAGGACAGTGGCGGAGGAGACCCAGTACTTC
.,TRBV18,TRBJ2-7,.,CASSRFEGTYEQYF,TGTGCCAGCTCAAGGTTCGAGGGAACCTACGAGCAGTACTTC
.,TRBV7-2,TRBJ2-1,TRBD1,CASSRQGGSYNEQFF,TGTGCCAGCAGCAGACAGGGTGGATCCTACAATGAGCAGTTCTTC
once,TRBV9,TRBJ1-2,TRBD1,CASSPDRVSGYTF,TGTGCCAGCAGCCCAGACAGGGTTTCTGGCTACACCTTC
.,TRBV14,TRBJ2-5,.,CASSQVGGFQFQETQYF,TGTGCCAGCAGCCAAGTCGGGGGTTTTCAATTCCAAGAGACCCAGTACTTC
.,TRBV30,TRBJ2-1,TRBD2,CAWSVSLTSGRHYNEQFF,TGTGCCTGGAGCGTTAGCCTGACTAGCGGGAGGCACTACAATGAGCAGTTCTTC
.,TRBV6-1,TRBJ2-7,TRBD2,CATSLAVLYEQYF,TGTGCCACATCACTAGCGGTACTCTACGAGCAGTACTTC
.,TRBV11-3,TRBJ1-4,TRBD1,CASSARTGTGEKLFF,TGTGCCAGCAGCGCACGGACAGGAACTGGAGAAAAACTGTTTTTT
.,TRBV15,TRBJ1-5,.,CATSNSTGRDQPQHF,TGTGCCACCAGCAATTCTACAGGGCGGGATCAGCCCCAGCATTTT
.,TRBV5-6,TRBJ1-1,.,CASSGQNTEAFF,TGTGCCAGCAGCGGACAGAACACTGAAGCTTTCTTT
.,TRBV21-1,TRBJ2-5,.,CASSKSSSAGRETQYF,TGTGCCAGCAGCAAATCCTCCTCGGCAGGGAGGGAGACCCAGTACTTC
few,TRBV18,TRBJ2-7,TRBD1,CASSPQGVDYEQYF,TGTGCCAGCTCACCTCAGGGGGTGGACTACGAGCAGTACTTC
.,TRBV6-5,TRBJ2-7,TRBD2,CASSYSSAGGTYEQYF,TGTGCCAGCAGTTACTCGTCAGCGGGAGGTACCTACGAGCAGTACTTC
.,TRBV19,TRBJ2-1,TRBD1,CASRKREGDRRNEQFF,TGTGCCAGTAGAAAGAGAGAGGGGGACAGGCGGAATGAGCAGTTCTTC
.,TRBV19,TRBJ1-1,.,CASSMTTGYTEAFF,TGTGCCAGTAGTATGACCACAGGGTACACTGAAGCTTTCTTT
.,TRBV5-1,TRBJ1-4,.,CASSLEGRGNEKLFF,TGCGCCAGCAGCTTGGAGGGCAGGGGTAATGAAAAACTGTTTTTT
.,TRBV7-6,TRBJ2-7,TRBD2,CASSPPGLESHEQYF,TGTGCCAGCAGCCCACCGGGACTAGAGTCCCACGAGCAGTACTTC
.,TRBV7-2,TRBJ2-5,TRBD1,CASSPGRGQTQYF,TGTGCCAGCAGCCCGGGCAGGGGGCAGACCCAGTACTTC
once,TRBV6-5,TRBJ2-1,TRBD2,CASQDGGGVYNEQFF,TGTGCCAGCCAAGACGGGGGGGGAGTCTACAATGAGCAGTTCTTC
once,TRBV28,TRBJ2-1,.,CASSPEGFKYNEQFF,TGTGCCAGCAGTCCCGAGGGCTTCAAATACAATGAGCAGTTCTTC
.,TRBV19,TRBJ2-7,.,CASSETAAYEQYF,TGTGCCAGTAGTGAGACAGCAGCGTACGAGCAGTACTTC
.,TRBV28,TRBJ2-7,TRBD2,CASRPTSGGHEQYF,TGTGCCAGCAGGCCGACTAGCGGGGGCCACGAGCAGTACTTC
.,TRBV4-1,TRBJ2-7,TRBD1,CASSQPGTGGYYEQYF,TGCGCCAGCAGCCAACCCGGGACAGGGGGATATTACGAGCAGTACTTC
once,TRBV14,TRBJ2-7,.,CASSQAAGSYEQYF,TGTGCCAGCAGCCAAGCTGCAGGGTCCTACGAGCAGTACTTC
.,TRBV15,TRBJ1-2,TRBD1,CATSRASTGDYGYTF,TGTGCCACCAGCAGAGCTTCGACAGGGGACTATGGCTACACCTTC
.,TRBV7-9,TRBJ1-5,TRBD1,CASSLDTERSGQENQPQHF,TGTGCCAGCAGCTTAGACACTGAACGGTCCGGACAGGAGAATCAGCCCCAGCATTTT
.,TRBV28,TRBJ1-5,.,CASSSPTGMGRQPQHF,TGTGCCAGCAGCTCCCCCACAGGAATGGGTAGGCAGCCCCAGCATTTT
.,TRBV19,TRBJ1-5,.,CASSPWGVEQPQHF,TGTGCCAGTAGTCCTTGGGGGGTCGAGCAGCCCCAGCATTTT
.,TRBV6-1,TRBJ1-6,TRBD1,CASGTVSSYNSPLHF,TGTGCCAGCGGGACAGTCTCCTCCTATAATTCACCCCTCCACTTT
once,TRBV5-4,TRBJ2-7,TRBD1,CASSFGRQGDEQYF,TGTGCCAGCAGCTTTGGGAGACAGGGTGACGAGCAGTACTTC
once,TRBV4-2,TRBJ2-1,.,CASSQELRGATYNEQFF,TGTGCCAGCAGCCAAGAACTTCGGGGGGCCACCTACAATGAGCAGTTCTTC